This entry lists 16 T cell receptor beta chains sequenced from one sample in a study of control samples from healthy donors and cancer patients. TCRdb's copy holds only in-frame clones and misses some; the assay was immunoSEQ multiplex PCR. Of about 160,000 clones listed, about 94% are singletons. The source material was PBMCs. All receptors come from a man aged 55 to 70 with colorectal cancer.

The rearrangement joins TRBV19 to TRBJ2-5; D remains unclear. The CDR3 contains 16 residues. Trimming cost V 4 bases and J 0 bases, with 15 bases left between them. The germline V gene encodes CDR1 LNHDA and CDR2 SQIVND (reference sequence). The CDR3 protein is CASSTGSGRYQETQYF. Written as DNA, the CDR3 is TGTGCCAGTAGTACCGGAAGTGGCAGGTACCAAGAGACCCAGTACTTC.

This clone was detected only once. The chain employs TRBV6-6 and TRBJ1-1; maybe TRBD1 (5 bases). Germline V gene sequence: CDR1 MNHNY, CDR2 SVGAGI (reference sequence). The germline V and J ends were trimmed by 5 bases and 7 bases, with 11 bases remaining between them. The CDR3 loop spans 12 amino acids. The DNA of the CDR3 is TGTGCCAGCAGTCCCGGGGCAGATGAAGCTTTCTTT. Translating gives CASSPGADEAFF.

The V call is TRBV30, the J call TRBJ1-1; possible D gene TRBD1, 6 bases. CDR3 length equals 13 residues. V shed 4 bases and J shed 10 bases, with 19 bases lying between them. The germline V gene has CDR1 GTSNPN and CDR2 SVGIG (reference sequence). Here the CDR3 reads CAWMGHHRGRAFF. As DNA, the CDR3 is TGTGCCTGGATGGGGCATCATAGGGGGAGAGCTTTCTTT.

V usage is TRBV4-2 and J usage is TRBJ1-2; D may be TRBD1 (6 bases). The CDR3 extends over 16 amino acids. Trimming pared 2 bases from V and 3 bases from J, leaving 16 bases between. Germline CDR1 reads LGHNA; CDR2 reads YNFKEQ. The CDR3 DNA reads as TGTGCCAGCAGCCAAACCCCAGCCGCAGGGGACTATGGCTACACCTTC. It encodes CASSQTPAAGDYGYTF.

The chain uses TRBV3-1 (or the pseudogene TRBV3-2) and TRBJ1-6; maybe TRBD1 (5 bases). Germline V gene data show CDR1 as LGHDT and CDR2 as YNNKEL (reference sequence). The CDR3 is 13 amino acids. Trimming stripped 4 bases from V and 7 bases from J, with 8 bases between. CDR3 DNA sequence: TGTGCCAGCAGCCTTCGGGGGAATTCACCCCTCCACTTT. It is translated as CASSLRGNSPLHF.

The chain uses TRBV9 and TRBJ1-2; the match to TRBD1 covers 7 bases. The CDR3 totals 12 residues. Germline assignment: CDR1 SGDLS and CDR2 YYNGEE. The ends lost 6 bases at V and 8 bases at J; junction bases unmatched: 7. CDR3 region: CASTPGGYGYTF. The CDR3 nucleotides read TGTGCCAGCACCCCAGGGGGATACGGCTACACCTTC.

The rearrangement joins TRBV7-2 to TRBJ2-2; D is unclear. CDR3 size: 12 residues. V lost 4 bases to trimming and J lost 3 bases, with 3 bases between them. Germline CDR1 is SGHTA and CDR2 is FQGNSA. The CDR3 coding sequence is TGTGCCAGCAGCTCCTACACCGGGGAGCTGTTTTTT. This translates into CASSSYTGELFF.

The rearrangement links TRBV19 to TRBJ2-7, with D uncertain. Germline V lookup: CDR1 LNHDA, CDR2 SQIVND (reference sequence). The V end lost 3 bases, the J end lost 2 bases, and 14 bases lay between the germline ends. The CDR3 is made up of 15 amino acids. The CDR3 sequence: CASSMKERVTYEQYF. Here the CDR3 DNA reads TGTGCCAGTAGTATGAAGGAGCGCGTTACCTACGAGCAGTACTTC. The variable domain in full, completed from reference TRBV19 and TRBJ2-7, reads DGGITQSPKYLFRKEGQNVTLSCEQNLNHDAMYWYRQDPGQGLRLIYYSQIVNDFQKGDIAEGYSVSREKKESFPLTVTSAQKNPTAFYLCASSMKERVTYEQYFGPGTRLTVT.

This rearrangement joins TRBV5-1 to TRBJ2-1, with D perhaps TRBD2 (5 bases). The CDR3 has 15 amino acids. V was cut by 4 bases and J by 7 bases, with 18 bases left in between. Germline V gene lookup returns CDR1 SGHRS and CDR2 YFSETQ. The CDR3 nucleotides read TGCGCCAGCAGCCAGATGGGAAGCGGAGCGAATGAGCAGTTCTTC. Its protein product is CASSQMGSGANEQFF.

This CDR3 is CASSFRQGVDTEAFF. The CDR3 DNA sequence: TGTGCCAGCAGTTTTAGACAGGGGGTGGACACTGAAGCTTTCTTT. The chain recombines TRBV6-6 with TRBJ1-1, with 9 positions matching TRBD1. The CDR3 extends over 15 amino acids. CDR1 MNHNY and CDR2 SVGAGI come from the germline V gene (reference sequence). Unmatched junction bases numbered 6, after V lost 4 bases and J lost 3 bases.

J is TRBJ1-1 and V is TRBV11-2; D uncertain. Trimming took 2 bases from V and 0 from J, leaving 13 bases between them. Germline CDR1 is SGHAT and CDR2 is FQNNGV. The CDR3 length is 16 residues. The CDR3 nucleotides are TGTGCCAGCAGCTTATGGAGGAAGGGAATGAACACTGAAGCTTTCTTT. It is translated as CASSLWRKGMNTEAFF.

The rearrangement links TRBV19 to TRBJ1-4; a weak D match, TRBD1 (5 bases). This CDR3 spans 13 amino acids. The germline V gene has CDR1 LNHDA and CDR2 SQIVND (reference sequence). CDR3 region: CATKETDNEKLFF. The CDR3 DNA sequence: TGTGCGACGAAGGAGACAGATAATGAAAAACTGTTTTTT.

DNA of the CDR3: TGTGCCAGCTCACCCGAAGGGGGACCATCCTACGAGCAGTACTTC. Protein: CASSPEGGPSYEQYF. The chain couples TRBV18 to TRBJ2-7; D is perhaps TRBD1 (6 bases). There are 15 residues in the CDR3. V dropped 3 bases and J dropped 1 base, with 13 bases sitting between them. CDR1 and CDR2 from the germline V gene are KGHSH and LQKENI.

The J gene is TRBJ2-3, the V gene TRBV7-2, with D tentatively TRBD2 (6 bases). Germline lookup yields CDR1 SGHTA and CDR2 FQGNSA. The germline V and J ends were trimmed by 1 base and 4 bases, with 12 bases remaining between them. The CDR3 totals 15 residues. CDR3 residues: CASSLGGVMADTQYF. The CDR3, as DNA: TGTGCCAGCAGCTTAGGGGGGGTCATGGCAGATACGCAGTATTTT.

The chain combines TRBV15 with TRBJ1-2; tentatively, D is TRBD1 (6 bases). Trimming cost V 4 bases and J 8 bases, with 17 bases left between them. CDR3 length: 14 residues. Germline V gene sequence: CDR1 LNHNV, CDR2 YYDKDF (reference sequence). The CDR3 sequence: CATSTLGGLPGYTF. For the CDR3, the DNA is TGTGCCACCAGCACCTTGGGGGGGCTGCCGGGCTACACCTTC.

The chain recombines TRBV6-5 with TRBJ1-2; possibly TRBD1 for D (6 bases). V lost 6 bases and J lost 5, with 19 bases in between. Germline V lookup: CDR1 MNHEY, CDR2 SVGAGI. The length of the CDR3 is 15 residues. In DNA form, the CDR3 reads TGTGCCAGCAGCAAGGAGACAGGACTGGGGTATGGCTACACCTTC. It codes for CASSKETGLGYGYTF.